Shown below are 2 T cell receptor beta chains from a single sample sequenced in a study of vaccination effects on CD4 cells after COVID-19. TCRdb's copy holds only in-frame clones and misses some; the assay was immunoSEQ multiplex PCR. The sample shows 23,000 or so clones, about two thirds of them seen only once. Under the ViraFEST assay, PBMC were stimulated with viral peptide pools so that antigen-specific CD4+ T cells expanded. Sequencing was performed afterwards. Culture lasted roughly 9 days before CD4+ T cell isolation. Negative nucleocapsid antibody tests before and after vaccination confirmed no previous SARS-CoV-2 infection. These receptors' antigens are unknown. The sequencing used CD4+ T cells from PBMCs cultured with SARS-CoV-2 spike peptides, collected before COVID-19 vaccination. The receptors were gathered from a human donor who received a COVID-19 vaccine.

The rearrangement uses TRBV11-2 and TRBJ2-7; TRBD2 matches at 8 bases. CDR1 and CDR2 (germline): SGHAT, FQNNGV. V was pared by 5 bases and J by 4 bases, with 4 bases of the junction left unmatched. The CDR3 covers 13 residues. The CDR3 nucleotides read TGTGCCAGCAGCGCGGGACTAGATTACGAGCAGTACTTC. This sequence encodes CASSAGLDYEQYF.

The chain combines TRBV6-6 with TRBJ2-2; D ambiguous. Germline loops: CDR1 MNHNY, CDR2 SVGAGI (reference sequence). This CDR3 has 14 amino acids. V lost 9 bases to trimming and J lost 0 bases, with 11 bases between them. CDR3 in DNA: TGTGCCAGTAAGGACCGAGCGAACACCGGGGAGCTGTTTTTT. Its protein is CASKDRANTGELFF.